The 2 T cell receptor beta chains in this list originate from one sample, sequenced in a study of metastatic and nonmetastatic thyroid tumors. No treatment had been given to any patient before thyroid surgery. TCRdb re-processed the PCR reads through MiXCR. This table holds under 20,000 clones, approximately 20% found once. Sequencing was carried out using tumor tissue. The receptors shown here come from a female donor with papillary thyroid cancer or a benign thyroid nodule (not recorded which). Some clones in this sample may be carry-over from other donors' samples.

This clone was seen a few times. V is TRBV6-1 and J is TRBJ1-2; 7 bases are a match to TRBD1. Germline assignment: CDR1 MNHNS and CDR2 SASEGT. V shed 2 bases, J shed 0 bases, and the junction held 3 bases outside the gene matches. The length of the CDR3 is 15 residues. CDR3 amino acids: CASSEIDRANYGYTF. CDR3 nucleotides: TGTGCCAGCAGTGAAATAGACAGGGCTAACTATGGCTACACCTTC.

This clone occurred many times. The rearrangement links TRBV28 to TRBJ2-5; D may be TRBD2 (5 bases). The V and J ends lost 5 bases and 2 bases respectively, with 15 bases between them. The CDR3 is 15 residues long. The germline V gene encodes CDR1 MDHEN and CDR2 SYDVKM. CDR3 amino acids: CASSTYRDAQETQYF. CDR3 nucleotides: TGTGCCAGCAGTACTTACCGGGATGCACAAGAGACCCAGTACTTC.